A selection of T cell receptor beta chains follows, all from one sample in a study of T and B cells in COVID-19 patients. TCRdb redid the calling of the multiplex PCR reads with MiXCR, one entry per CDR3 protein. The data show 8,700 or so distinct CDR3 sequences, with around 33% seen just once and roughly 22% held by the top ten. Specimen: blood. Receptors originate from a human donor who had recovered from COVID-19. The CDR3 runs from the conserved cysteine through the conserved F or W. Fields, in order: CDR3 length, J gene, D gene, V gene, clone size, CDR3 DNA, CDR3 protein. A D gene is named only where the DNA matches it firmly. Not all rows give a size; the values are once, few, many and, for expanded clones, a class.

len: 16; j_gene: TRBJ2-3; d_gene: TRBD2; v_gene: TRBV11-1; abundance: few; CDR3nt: TGTGCCAGCAGCTCCGGGAGGGGGGGGAGCACAGATACGCAGTATTTT; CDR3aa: CASSSGRGGSTDTQYF
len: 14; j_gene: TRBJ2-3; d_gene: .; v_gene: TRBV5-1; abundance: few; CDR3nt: TGCGCCAGCAGCTTATGGGAGCGGACAGATACGCAGTATTTT; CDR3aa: CASSLWERTDTQYF
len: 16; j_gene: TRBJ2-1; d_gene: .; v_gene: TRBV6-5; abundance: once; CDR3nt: TGTGCCAGCACCCATTCTATGGGGGGGGCAAGGAATGAGCAGTTCTTC; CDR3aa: CASTHSMGGARNEQFF
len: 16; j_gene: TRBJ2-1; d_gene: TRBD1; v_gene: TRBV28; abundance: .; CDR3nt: TGTGCCAGCAATACCTTGGGACAGGGGGCGGGCAATGAGCAGTTCTTC; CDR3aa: CASNTLGQGAGNEQFF
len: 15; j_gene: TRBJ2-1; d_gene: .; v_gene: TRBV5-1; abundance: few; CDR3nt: TGCGCCAGCAGCTTGGATAAGAGCTCCTACAATGAGCAGTTCTTC; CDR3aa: CASSLDKSSYNEQFF
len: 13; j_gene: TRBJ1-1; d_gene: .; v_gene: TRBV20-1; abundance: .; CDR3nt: TGCAGTGCTAGACGCCCAGGGGAAACTGAAGCTTTCTTT; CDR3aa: CSARRPGETEAFF
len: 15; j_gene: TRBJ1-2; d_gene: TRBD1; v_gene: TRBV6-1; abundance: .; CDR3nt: TGTGCCACCAGTGACCCTGGGACAGGCCACTATGGCTACACCTTC; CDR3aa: CATSDPGTGHYGYTF
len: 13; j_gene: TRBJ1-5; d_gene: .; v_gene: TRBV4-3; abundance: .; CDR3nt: TGTGCCAGCAGCCAAGATATCGAACAGCCCCAGCATTTT; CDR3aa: CASSQDIEQPQHF
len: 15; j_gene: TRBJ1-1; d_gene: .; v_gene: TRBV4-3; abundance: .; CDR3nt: TGCGCCAGCAGCCAAGCCCACACGGGTAACACTGAAGCTTTCTTT; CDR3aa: CASSQAHTGNTEAFF
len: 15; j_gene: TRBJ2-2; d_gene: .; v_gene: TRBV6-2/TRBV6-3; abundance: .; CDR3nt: TGTGCCAGCAGTTACGCACTAGAGCCCCGGGGGGAGCTGTTTTTT; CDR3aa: CASSYALEPRGELFF
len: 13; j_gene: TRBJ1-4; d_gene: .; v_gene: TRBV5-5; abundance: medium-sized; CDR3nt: TGTGCCAGCAGCTTGAACAGCAATGAAAAACTGTTTTTT; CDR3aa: CASSLNSNEKLFF
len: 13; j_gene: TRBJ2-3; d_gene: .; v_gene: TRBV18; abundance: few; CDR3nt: TGTGCCAGCACCAAAGCCGGCACAGATACGCAGTATTTT; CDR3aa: CASTKAGTDTQYF
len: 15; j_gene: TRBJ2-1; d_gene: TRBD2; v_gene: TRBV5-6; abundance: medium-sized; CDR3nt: TGTGCCAGCAGCTCGTTCGGGACTAGCGTGGGTGAGCAGTTCTTC; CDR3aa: CASSSFGTSVGEQFF
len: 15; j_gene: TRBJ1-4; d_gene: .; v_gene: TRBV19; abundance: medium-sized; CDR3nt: TGTGCCAGTAGTACCCCCCGAGGCATAGGGGAAAAACTGTTTTTT; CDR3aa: CASSTPRGIGEKLFF
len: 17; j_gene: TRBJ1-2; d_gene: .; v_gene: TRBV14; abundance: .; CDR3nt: TGTGCCAGCAGCCCCGGGGGGGGCCCTCCGAGGGACTATGGCTACACCTTC; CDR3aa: CASSPGGGPPRDYGYTF
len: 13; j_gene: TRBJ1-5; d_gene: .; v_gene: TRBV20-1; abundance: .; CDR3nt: TGCAGTGCTAGAAAGGGAAGCAATCAGCCCCAGCATTTT; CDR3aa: CSARKGSNQPQHF
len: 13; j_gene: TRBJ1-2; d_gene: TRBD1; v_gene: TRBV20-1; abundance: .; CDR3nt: TGCAGTGCCTTGGACAGGGGGAAGGATGGCTACACCTTC; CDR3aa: CSALDRGKDGYTF
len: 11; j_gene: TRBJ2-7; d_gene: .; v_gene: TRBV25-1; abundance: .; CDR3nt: TGTGCCAGCACGCTGGGGTACGAGCAGTACTTC; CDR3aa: CASTLGYEQYF
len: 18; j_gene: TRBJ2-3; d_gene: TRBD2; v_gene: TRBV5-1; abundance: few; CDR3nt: TGCGCCAGCAGCTTGGATGTGCGGGGGGGAAGGGGCACAGATACGCAGTATTTT; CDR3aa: CASSLDVRGGRGTDTQYF
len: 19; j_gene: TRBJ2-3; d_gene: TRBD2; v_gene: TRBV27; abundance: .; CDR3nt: TGTGCCAGCAGTTTAGGGACTAGCGGGGGGGAGAGGGGCACAGATACGCAGTATTTT; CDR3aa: CASSLGTSGGERGTDTQYF
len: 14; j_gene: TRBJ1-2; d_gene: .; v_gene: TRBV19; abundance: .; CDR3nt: TGTGCCAGTAGTATGCCGGGGTCTAACTATGGCTACACCTTC; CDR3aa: CASSMPGSNYGYTF
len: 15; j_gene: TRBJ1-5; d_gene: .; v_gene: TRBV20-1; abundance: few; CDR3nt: TGCAGTGCTAGAGATCCGGCCAGTAGCAATCAGCCCCAGCATTTT; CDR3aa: CSARDPASSNQPQHF
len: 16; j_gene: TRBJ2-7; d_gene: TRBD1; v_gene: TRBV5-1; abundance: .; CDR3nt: TGCGCCAGCAGCTTGGGAGGGACAGCCTTAACCTACGAGCAGTACTTC; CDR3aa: CASSLGGTALTYEQYF
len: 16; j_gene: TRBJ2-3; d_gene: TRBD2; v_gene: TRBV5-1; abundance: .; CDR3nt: TGCGCCAGCGGACCTGGGCGGGGGGGAAGCACAGATACGCAGTATTTT; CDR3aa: CASGPGRGGSTDTQYF
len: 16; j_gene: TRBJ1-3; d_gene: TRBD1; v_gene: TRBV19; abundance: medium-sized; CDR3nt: TGTGCCAGTAGTACACGGGACAGGTCGGCTGGAAACACCATATATTTT; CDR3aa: CASSTRDRSAGNTIYF
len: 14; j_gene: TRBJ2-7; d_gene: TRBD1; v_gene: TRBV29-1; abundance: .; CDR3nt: TGCAGTGCTAGGCAACACAGGGGGATGGGGGAGCAGTACTTC; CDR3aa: CSARQHRGMGEQYF
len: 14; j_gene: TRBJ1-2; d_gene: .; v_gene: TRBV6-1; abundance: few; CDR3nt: TGTGCCAGCAGTGAAGCTCAAGGGGTTGATGGCTACACCTTC; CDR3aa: CASSEAQGVDGYTF
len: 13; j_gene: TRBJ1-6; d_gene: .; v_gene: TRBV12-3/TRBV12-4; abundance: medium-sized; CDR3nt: TGTGCCAGCAGTTTAACGGGGGTTCGGCCCCTCCACTTT; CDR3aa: CASSLTGVRPLHF
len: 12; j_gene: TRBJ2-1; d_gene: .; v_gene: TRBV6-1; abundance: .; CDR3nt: TGTGCCAGCAGTCCCCAAGATTTTGGGCAGTTCTTC; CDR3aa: CASSPQDFGQFF
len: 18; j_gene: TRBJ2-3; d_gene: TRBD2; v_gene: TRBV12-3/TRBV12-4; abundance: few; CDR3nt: TGTGCCAGCAGCTCCCACGGCTTAGCGGGGGGCAGCCCCGATACGCAGTATTTT; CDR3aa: CASSSHGLAGGSPDTQYF
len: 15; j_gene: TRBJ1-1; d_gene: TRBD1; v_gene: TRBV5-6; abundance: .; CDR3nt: TGTGCCAGCAGCTTGATCGGACAGGGATCCTTTGAAGCTTTCTTT; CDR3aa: CASSLIGQGSFEAFF
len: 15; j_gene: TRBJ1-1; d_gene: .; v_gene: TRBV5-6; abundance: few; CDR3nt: TGTGCCAGCAGCTACCGTCGGGCACGGAACACTGAAGCTTTCTTT; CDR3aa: CASSYRRARNTEAFF
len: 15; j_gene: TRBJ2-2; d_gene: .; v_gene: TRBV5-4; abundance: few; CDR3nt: TGTGCCAGCAGCTTGTTTGGCAGGGAGGCCGGGGAGCTGTTTTTT; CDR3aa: CASSLFGREAGELFF
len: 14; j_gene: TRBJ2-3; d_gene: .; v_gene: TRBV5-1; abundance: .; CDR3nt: TGCGCCAGCAGCCCCGAAATCGACACAGATACGCAGTATTTT; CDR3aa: CASSPEIDTDTQYF
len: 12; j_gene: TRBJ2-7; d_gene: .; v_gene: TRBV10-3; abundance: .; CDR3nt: TGTGCCATCAGTGAGAGGAACTACGAGCAGTACTTC; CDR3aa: CAISERNYEQYF
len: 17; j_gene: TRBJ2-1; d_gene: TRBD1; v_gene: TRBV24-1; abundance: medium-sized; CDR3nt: TGTGCCACCAGTGACCAAATACAGGGGGTGTCCTACAATGAGCAGTTCTTC; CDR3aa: CATSDQIQGVSYNEQFF
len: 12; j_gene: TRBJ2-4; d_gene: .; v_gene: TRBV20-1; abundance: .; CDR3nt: TGCAGTGCTACGGATCCCAGAAACATTCAGTACTTC; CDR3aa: CSATDPRNIQYF
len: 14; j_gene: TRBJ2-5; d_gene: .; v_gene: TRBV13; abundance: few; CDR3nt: TGTGCCAGCAGCCGGTCAGGCGGGGAGGAGACCCAGTACTTC; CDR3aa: CASSRSGGEETQYF
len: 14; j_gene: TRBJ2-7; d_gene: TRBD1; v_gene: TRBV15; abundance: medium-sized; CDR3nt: TGTGCCACCAGAGCGACAGGGGGTTCCAACGAGCAGTACTTC; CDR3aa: CATRATGGSNEQYF
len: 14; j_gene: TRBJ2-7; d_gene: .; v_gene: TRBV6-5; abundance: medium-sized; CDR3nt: TGTGCCAGCAGTTACCAGCCAGGGGCCTACGAGCAGTACTTC; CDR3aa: CASSYQPGAYEQYF
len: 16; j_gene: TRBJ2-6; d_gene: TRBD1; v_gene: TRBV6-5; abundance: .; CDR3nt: TGTGCCAGCATTCGACAGGGAAGCTCTGGGGCCAACGTCCTGACTTTC; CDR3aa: CASIRQGSSGANVLTF
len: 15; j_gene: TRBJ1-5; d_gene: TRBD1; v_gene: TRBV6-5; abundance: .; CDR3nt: TGTGCCAGCAGCCGCCGGGACAGTAAGGATCAGCCCCAGCATTTT; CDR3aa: CASSRRDSKDQPQHF
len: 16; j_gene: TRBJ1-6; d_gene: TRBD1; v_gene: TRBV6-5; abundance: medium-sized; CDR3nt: TGTGCCAGCAGTCTGGGACAGGGACGGGGTAATTCACCCCTCCACTTT; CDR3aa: CASSLGQGRGNSPLHF
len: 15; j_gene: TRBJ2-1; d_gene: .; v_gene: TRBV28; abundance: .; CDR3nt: TGTGCCAGCAGACCCCCTAGCACTTTTTACAATGAGCAGTTCTTC; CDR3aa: CASRPPSTFYNEQFF
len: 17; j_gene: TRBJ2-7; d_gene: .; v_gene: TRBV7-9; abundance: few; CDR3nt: TGTGCCAGCAGCTCTATGGGGATACGACAGGGACTCTACGAGCAGTACTTC; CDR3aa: CASSSMGIRQGLYEQYF
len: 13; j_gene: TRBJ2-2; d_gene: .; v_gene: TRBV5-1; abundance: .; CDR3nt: TGCGCCTCTCGGGTCGGAGACACCGGGGAGCTGTTTTTT; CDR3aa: CASRVGDTGELFF
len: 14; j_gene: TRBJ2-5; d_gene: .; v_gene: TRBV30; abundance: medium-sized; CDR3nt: TGTGCCTGGAGTGTACTAGCCGGGATGGAGACCCAGTACTTC; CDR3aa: CAWSVLAGMETQYF